This is a list of T cell receptor beta chains from one sample in a study of control samples from healthy donors and cancer patients. This table comes from immunoSEQ multiplex PCR, and its TCRdb copy is limited to in-frame clones, with some not included. Here the sample spans roughly 100,000 clones, 83% being singletons. Sequenced: blood. The receptors stem from a woman between 45 and 60 years old in good health. Each CDR3 is given with its conserved first and last residue. Fields, in order: V gene, clone size, D gene, J gene, CDR3 protein, CDR3 DNA. The D gene is left open where the match is weak. Clone size is shown for a subset of rows, as once, few, many or a class of expanded clone.

TRBV20-1	.	.	TRBJ2-7	CSASDERFSYEQYF	TGCAGTGCTAGTGACGAGCGTTTCTCCTACGAGCAGTACTTC
TRBV7-2	few	.	TRBJ2-7	CASSLEIQRSYEQYF	TGTGCCAGCAGCTTAGAAATACAGAGGTCCTACGAGCAGTACTTC
TRBV7-6	.	.	TRBJ2-2	CASRINSGTGELFF	TGTGCCAGCAGGATTAATTCGGGGACCGGGGAGCTGTTTTTT
TRBV6-6	.	.	TRBJ1-2	CASRGVQGYTF	TGTGCCAGCAGGGGGGTGCAGGGCTACACCTTC
TRBV7-9	once	.	TRBJ1-1	CASSLLTGLNTEAFF	TGTGCCAGCAGCCTACTGACAGGATTGAACACTGAAGCTTTCTTT
TRBV7-3	.	TRBD2	TRBJ2-5	CASSSSGGIFQETQYF	TGTGCCAGCAGCTCTAGCGGGGGGATTTTCCAAGAGACCCAGTACTTC
TRBV27	.	TRBD1	TRBJ1-1	CASSLYGTGAQNTEAFF	TGTGCCAGCAGTTTATATGGGACAGGGGCTCAGAACACTGAAGCTTTCTTT
TRBV19	once	TRBD1	TRBJ1-4	CACRDRGQPTNEKLFF	TGTGCCTGCCGGGACAGGGGACAACCGACTAATGAAAAACTGTTTTTT
TRBV3-1/TRBV3-2	.	TRBD2	TRBJ2-1	CASSQDLRRASGRARNEQFF	TGTGCCAGCAGCCAAGATCTCCGCCGGGCTAGCGGGAGGGCCCGGAATGAGCAGTTCTTC
TRBV18	.	.	TRBJ1-5	CASSTSPQGNQPQHF	TGTGCCAGCTCTACTTCCCCACAGGGTAATCAGCCCCAGCATTTT
TRBV4-1	.	.	TRBJ2-5	CASSEAGTSEETQYF	TGCGCCAGCAGCGAAGCCGGGACGTCAGAAGAGACCCAGTACTTC
TRBV19	.	.	TRBJ1-4	CASSIAEQGEKLFF	TGTGCCAGTAGTATAGCCGAACAGGGTGAAAAACTGTTTTTT
TRBV7-3	.	.	TRBJ2-3	CASSETGPNTQYF	TGTGCCAGCAGCGAAACAGGGCCCAATACGCAGTATTTT
TRBV4-2	.	TRBD1	TRBJ2-5	CASSQDPGTDPQETQYF	TGTGCCAGCAGCCAAGACCCCGGGACAGATCCCCAAGAGACCCAGTACTTC
TRBV2	many	.	TRBJ2-2	CASSSTDMNTGELFF	TGTGCCAGCAGTTCGACCGATATGAACACCGGGGAGCTGTTTTTT
TRBV18	.	.	TRBJ2-7	CASSEQQVEAYEQYF	TGTGCCAGCTCAGAACAACAGGTAGAGGCCTACGAGCAGTACTTC